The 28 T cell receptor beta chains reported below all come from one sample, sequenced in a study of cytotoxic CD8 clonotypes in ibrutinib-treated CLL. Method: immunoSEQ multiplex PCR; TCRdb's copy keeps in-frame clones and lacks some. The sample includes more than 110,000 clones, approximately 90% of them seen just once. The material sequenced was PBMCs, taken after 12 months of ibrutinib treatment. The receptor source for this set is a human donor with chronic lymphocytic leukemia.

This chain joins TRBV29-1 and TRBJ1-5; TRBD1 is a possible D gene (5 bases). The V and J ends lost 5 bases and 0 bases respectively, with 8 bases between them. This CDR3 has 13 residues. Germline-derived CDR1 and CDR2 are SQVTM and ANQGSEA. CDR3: CSVRGDSNQPQHF. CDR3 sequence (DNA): TGCAGCGTTCGAGGGGATAGCAATCAGCCCCAGCATTTT.

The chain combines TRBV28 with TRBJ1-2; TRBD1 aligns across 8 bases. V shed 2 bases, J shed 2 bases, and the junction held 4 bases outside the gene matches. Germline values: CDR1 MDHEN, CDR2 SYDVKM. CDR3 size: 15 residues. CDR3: CASSLGDRPNYGYTF. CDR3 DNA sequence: TGTGCCAGCAGTTTAGGGGACAGGCCAAACTATGGCTACACCTTC.

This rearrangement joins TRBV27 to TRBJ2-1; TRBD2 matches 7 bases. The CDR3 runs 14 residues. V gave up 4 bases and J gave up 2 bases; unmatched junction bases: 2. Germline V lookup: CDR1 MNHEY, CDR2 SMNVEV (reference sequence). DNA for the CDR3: TGTGCCAGCAGTTGGACTAGTGCCTACAATGAGCAGTTCTTC. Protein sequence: CASSWTSAYNEQFF.

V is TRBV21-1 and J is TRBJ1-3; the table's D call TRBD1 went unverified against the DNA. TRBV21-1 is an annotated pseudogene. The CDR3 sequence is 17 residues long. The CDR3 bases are TGTGCCAGCATAGCAGGGGGCCCCTCTAACTCTGGAAACACCATATATTTT. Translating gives CASIAGGPSNSGNTIYF.

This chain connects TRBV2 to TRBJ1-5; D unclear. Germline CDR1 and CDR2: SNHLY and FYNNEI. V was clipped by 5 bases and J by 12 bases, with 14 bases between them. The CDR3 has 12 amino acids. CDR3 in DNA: TGTGCCAGCAGTCCAGTCGCAGATTTCCAGCATTTT. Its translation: CASSPVADFQHF.

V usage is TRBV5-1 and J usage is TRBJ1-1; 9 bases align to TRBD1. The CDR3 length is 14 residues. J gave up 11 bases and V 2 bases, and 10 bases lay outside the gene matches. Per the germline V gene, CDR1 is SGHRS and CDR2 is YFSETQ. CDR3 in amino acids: CASSLPGQGLTAFF. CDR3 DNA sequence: TGCGCCAGCAGCTTACCGGGACAGGGATTGACGGCTTTCTTT.

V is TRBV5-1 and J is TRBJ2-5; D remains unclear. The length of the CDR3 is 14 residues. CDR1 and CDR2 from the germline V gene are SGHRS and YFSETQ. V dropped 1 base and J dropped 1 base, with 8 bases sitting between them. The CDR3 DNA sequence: TGCGCCAGCAGCTTGTTCTCACCCCAAGAGACCCAGTACTTC. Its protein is CASSLFSPQETQYF. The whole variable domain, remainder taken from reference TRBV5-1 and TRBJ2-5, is KAGVTQTPRYLIKTRGQQVTLSCSPISGHRSVSWYQQTPGQGLQFLFEYFSETQRNKGNFPGRFSGRQFSNSRSEMNVSTLELGDSALYLCASSLFSPQETQYFGPGTRLLVL.

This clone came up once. The CDR3 DNA reads as TGTGCCAGCAGCGTATCCGCTCCCCAGGGGGAATCTAACTATGGCTACACCTTC. Encoded protein: CASSVSAPQGESNYGYTF. J is TRBJ1-2 and V is TRBV9, with TRBD1 matching over 7 bases. The junction had 12 bases not matched to a gene; V was cut back by 1 base and J by 0 bases. The CDR3 runs to 18 residues. Germline V CDR1 and CDR2: SGDLS, YYNGEE.

The CDR3: CASSDRGSGNTIYF. The CDR3 DNA reads TGTGCCAGCAGTGACCGGGGGTCTGGAAACACCATATATTTT. The chain is built from TRBV2 and TRBJ1-3, with D tentatively TRBD1 (5 bases). Germline V lookup: CDR1 SNHLY, CDR2 FYNNEI. V was cut by 3 bases and J by 1 base, with 7 bases left in between. CDR3 length: 14 amino acids.

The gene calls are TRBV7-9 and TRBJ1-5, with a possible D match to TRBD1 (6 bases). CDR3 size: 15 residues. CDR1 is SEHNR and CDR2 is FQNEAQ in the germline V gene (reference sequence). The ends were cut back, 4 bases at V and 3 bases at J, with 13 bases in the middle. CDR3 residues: CASSSEGELNQPQHF. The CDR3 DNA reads TGTGCCAGCAGCTCCGAGGGGGAACTCAATCAGCCCCAGCATTTT.

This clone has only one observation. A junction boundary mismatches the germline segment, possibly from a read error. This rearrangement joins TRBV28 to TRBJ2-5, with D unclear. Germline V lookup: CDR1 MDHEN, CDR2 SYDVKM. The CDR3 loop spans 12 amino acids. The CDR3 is CASSFELGSGHF. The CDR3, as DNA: TGTGCCAGCAGTTTTGAGTTGGGCAGTGGTCACTTC. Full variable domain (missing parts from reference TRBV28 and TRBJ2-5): DVKVTQSSRYLVKRTGEKVFLECVQDMDHENMFWYRQDPGLGLRLIYFSYDVKMKEKGDIPEGYSVSREKKERFSLILESASTNQTSMYLCASSFELGSGHFGPGTRLLVL.

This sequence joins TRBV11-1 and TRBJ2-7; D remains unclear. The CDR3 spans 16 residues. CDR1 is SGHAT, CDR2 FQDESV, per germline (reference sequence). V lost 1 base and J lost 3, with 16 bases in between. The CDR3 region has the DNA TGTGCCAGCAGCTTAGTAGGAGACGGTCACCTCTACGAGCAGTACTTC. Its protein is CASSLVGDGHLYEQYF.

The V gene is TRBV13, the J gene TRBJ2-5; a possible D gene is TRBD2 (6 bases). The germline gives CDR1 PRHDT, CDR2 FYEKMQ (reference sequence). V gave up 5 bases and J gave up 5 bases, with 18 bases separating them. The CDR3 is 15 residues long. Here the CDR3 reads CASSLKTPRGETQYF. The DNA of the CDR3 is TGTGCCAGCAGCCTGAAGACGCCCCGGGGGGAGACCCAGTACTTC.

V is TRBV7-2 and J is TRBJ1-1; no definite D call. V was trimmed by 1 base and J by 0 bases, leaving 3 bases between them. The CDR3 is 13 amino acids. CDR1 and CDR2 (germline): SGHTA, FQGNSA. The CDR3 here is CASSLELNTEAFF. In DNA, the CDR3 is TGTGCCAGCAGCTTAGAGTTGAACACTGAAGCTTTCTTT.

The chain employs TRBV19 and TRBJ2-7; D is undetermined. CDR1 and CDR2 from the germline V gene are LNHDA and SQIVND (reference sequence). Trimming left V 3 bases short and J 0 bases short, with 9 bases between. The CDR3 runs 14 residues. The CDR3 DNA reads TGTGCCAGTAGTATCGCCCGAGACTCCTACGAGCAGTACTTC. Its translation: CASSIARDSYEQYF.

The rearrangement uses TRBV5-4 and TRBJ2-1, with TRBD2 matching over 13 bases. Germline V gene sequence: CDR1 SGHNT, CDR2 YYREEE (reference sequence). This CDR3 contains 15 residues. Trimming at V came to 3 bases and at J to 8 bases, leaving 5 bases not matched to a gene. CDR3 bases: TGTGCCAGCAGCTCGGGACTAGCGGGAACCGATGAGCAGTTCTTC. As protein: CASSSGLAGTDEQFF.

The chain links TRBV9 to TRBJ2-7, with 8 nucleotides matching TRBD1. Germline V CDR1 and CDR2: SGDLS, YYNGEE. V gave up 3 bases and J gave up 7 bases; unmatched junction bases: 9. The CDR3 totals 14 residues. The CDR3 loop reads CASSDPDRVGEQYF. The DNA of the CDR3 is TGTGCCAGCAGCGACCCGGACAGGGTAGGGGAGCAGTACTTC.

The CDR3 DNA sequence: TGTGCCAGCAGCACCAAGACAGGGTACCATGAGCAGTTCTTC. It specifies CASSTKTGYHEQFF. The chain employs TRBV7-2 and TRBJ2-1; 7 bases map to TRBD1. The CDR3 totals 14 residues. V gave up 5 bases and J gave up 8 bases; unmatched junction bases: 9. Germline-derived CDR1 and CDR2 are SGHTA and FQGNSA. Full variable domain (remainder filled in from reference TRBV7-2 and TRBJ2-1): GAGVSQSPSNKVTEKGKDVELRCDPISGHTALYWYRQSLGQGLEFLIYFQGNSAPDKSGLPSDRFSAERTGGSVSTLTIQRTQQEDSAVYLCASSTKTGYHEQFFGPGTRLTVL.

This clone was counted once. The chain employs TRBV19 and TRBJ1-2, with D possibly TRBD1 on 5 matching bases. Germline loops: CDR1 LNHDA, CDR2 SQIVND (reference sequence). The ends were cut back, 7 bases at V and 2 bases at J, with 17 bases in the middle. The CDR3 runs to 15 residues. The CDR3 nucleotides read TGTGCCAGTACGATGGATGGGGCAGCAAACTATGGCTACACCTTC. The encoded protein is CASTMDGAANYGYTF.

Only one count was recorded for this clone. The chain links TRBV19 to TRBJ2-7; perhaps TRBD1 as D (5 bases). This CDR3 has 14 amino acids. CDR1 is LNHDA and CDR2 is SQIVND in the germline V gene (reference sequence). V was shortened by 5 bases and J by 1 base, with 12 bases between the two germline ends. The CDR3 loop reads CASSPWGGSYEQYF. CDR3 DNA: TGTGCCAGTAGTCCTTGGGGCGGATCCTACGAGCAGTACTTC.

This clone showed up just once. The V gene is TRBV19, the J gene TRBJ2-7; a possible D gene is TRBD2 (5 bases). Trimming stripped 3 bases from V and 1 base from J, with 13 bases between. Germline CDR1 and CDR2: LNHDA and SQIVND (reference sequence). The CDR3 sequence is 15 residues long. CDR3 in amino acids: CASSMDFFNSYEQYF. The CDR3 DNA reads TGTGCCAGTAGTATGGACTTCTTCAATTCCTACGAGCAGTACTTC.

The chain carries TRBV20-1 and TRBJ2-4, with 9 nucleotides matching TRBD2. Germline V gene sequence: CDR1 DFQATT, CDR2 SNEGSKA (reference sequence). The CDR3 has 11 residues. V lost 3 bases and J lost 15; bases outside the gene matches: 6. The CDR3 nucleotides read TGCAGTGCTAGGAGCCTAGCGGGACGGTACTTC. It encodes CSARSLAGRYF.

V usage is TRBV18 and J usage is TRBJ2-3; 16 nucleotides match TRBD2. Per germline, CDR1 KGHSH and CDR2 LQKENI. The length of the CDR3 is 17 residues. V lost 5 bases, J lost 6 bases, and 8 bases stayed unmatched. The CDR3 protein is CASSSTGLAGGSDTQYF. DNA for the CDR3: TGTGCCAGCTCATCAACGGGACTAGCGGGAGGGTCGGATACGCAGTATTTT.

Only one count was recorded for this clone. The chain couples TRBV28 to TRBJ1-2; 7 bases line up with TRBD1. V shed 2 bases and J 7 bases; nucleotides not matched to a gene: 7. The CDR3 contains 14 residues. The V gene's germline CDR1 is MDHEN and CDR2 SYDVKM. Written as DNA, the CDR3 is TGTGCCAGCAGTTTAAATCCAGGGGGTACTGGCTACACCTTC. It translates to CASSLNPGGTGYTF.

This CDR3 reads CASSLTRDRGPYEQYF. CDR3 DNA sequence: TGTGCCAGCAGCTTGACCCGGGACAGGGGCCCCTACGAGCAGTACTTC. The chain uses TRBV7-2 and TRBJ2-7, with 10 bases fitting TRBD1. The CDR3 covers 16 residues. Germline lookup yields CDR1 SGHTA and CDR2 FQGNSA. Trimming took 3 bases from V and 2 from J; bases not matched to a gene: 7.

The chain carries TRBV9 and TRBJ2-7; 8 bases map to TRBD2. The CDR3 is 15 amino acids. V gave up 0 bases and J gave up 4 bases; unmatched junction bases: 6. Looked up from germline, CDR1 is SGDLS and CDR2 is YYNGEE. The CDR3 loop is CASSVESGSRYEQYF. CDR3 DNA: TGTGCCAGCAGCGTAGAAAGCGGGAGTCGGTACGAGCAGTACTTC.

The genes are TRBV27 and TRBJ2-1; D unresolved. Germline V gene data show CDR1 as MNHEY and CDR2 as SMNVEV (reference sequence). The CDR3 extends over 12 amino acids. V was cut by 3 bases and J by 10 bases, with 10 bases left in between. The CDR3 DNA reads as TGTGCCAGCAGTTTCCCCGAGCAAGAGCAGTTCTTC. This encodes CASSFPEQEQFF.

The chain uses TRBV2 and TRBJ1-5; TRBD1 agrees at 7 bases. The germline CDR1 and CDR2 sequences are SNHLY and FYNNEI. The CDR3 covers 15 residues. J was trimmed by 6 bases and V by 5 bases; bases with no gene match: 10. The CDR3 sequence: CASSRDSSRIQPQHF. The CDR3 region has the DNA TGTGCCAGCAGTAGGGACAGCTCACGCATTCAGCCCCAGCATTTT.